This T cell receptor (beta chain) was documented in a study of identical twins. General observations from the study: Excess sharing between twins was weaker in beta out-of-frame sequences. It was cross-sectional statistical analysis, not following the same donors, that the conclusions relied on.

One entry per CDR3 protein results from TCRdb running MiXCR on the 5' RACE reads. The sample yields 500,000 or so distinct CDR3 sequences, 12% to 15% seen once. This clonotype was seen repeatedly, ten times or more. The antigen is not known. The same data also contributed to another study, on yellow fever vaccine responses in identical twins.

Specimen: CD4+ T cells sorted from blood. This clonotype originated in a woman between 18 and 29 years old in good health.

CDR3 amino acids: CSVGEGTAYEQYF. DNA of the CDR3: TGCAGCGTTGGAGAGGGCACTGCCTACGAGCAGTACTTC. The V and J genes are TRBV29-1 and TRBJ2-7, with a tentative D call TRBD2 (5 bases). There are 13 residues in the CDR3. With 4 bases removed from V and 2 bases from J, the gap between germline ends came to 12 bases. Germline CDR1 is SQVTM and CDR2 is ANQGSEA.